The present T cell receptor (beta chain) was sequenced within a study of persistence of HIV-infected CD4 T cells. General study results and limits: Within sorted populations, more oligoclonal TCRs accompanied more oligoclonal proviruses. Rare CMV-responding cells carrying HIV-1 proviruses were not analyzed separately for TCR.

V gave up 4 bases and J gave up 7 bases; unmatched junction bases: 6. The CDR3 runs to 15 residues. CDR1 is SGHDN and CDR2 is FVKESK in the germline V gene. On this clone itself: Its antigen is unidentified.

Sequencing used immunoSEQ version 4 in survey mode. The method was immunoSEQ multiplex PCR; TCRdb's version includes in-frame clones alone and lacks a portion of them. The profile covers about 36,000 clones, with approximately 78% appearing a single time and roughly 0.97% taken by the ten largest. Cells were stimulated with overlapping HIV-1 Gag 15-mer peptides. Memory cells lacking CD40L and CD69 with high CD45RO were sorted. Anti-CD28/CD49d costimulation, CD40-blocking antibody and enfuvirtide were given to CD8-depleted PBMCs for 15 to 20 hours. The TCR originated in an adult with HIV. The donor label of this sample is uncertain. Material: cultured CD4+ T cells from PBMCs, obtained from a patient who received antiretroviral therapy. The chain employs TRBV14 and TRBJ1-6; 8 nucleotides agree with TRBD1. CDR3 sequence reads: CASSLQTGANSPLHF. The CDR3 bases are TGTGCCAGCAGCCTTCAGACAGGGGCCAATTCACCCCTCCACTTT. The whole variable domain, filled in from reference TRBV14 and TRBJ1-6, reads EAGVTQFPSHSVIEKGQTVTLRCDPISGHDNLYWYRRVMGKEIKFLLHFVKESKQDESGMPNNRFLAERTGGTYSTLKVQPAELEDSGVYFCASSLQTGANSPLHFGNGTRLTVT.